This is a list of T cell receptor beta chains from one sample in a study of CD8+ T cells in alopecia areata. TCRdb's copy holds only in-frame clones and misses some; the assay was immunoSEQ multiplex PCR. The data show roughly 100,000 clones, 44% seen once. This specimen was CD8+ T cells sorted from blood, taken at week 24, from a patient treated with tofacitinib. The receptor set was obtained from a human donor with alopecia areata. Each CDR3 is given with its conserved first and last residue. D genes are given only for firm matches. Not every row has a clone size; where given, it reads once, few, many or a size class.

V	size	J	D	DNA	CDR3
TRBV30	.	TRBJ1-2	TRBD1	TGTGCCTGGAGTGTAACCCCTACAGGGGACTATGGCTACACCTTC	CAWSVTPTGDYGYTF
TRBV4-1	.	TRBJ2-1	.	TGCGCCAGCAGCCGCAGGGGTAGAGCGGAAGACTACAATGAGCAGTTCTTC	CASSRRGRAEDYNEQFF
TRBV19	few	TRBJ2-2	.	TGTGCCAGTACCCCTGACCGGGCCTTCACCGGGGAGCTGTTTTTT	CASTPDRAFTGELFF
TRBV30	many	TRBJ1-1	.	TGTGCCTGGAGTGAACAGGGATACACTGAAGCTTTCTTT	CAWSEQGYTEAFF
TRBV25-1	.	TRBJ2-7	TRBD1	TGTGCCAGCAGTGAAGGGACAGGGGGCTTCTACGAGCAGTACTTC	CASSEGTGGFYEQYF
TRBV9	.	TRBJ2-6	.	TGTGCCAGCAGCGTAGAAGGGGCTGGGGCCAACGTCCTGACTTTC	CASSVEGAGANVLTF
TRBV6-5	.	TRBJ2-3	.	TGTGCCAGCAGGGTTGTGGGGATCACAGATACGCAGTATTTT	CASRVVGITDTQYF
TRBV27	.	TRBJ2-7	.	TGTGCCAGCAGTTTATCGTTCGGTACCTACGAGCAGTACTTC	CASSLSFGTYEQYF
TRBV29-1	.	TRBJ2-7	TRBD1	TGCAGCGTTGAAATTGACAGGGTCTACGAGCAGTACTTC	CSVEIDRVYEQYF
TRBV25-1	.	TRBJ2-3	.	TGTGCCAGCAGTGAAATTCGACAGGGCACAGATACGCAGTATTTT	CASSEIRQGTDTQYF
TRBV20-1	few	TRBJ2-1	.	TGCAGTGCCCTAATCAGGGGTGAGCAGTTCTTC	CSALIRGEQFF